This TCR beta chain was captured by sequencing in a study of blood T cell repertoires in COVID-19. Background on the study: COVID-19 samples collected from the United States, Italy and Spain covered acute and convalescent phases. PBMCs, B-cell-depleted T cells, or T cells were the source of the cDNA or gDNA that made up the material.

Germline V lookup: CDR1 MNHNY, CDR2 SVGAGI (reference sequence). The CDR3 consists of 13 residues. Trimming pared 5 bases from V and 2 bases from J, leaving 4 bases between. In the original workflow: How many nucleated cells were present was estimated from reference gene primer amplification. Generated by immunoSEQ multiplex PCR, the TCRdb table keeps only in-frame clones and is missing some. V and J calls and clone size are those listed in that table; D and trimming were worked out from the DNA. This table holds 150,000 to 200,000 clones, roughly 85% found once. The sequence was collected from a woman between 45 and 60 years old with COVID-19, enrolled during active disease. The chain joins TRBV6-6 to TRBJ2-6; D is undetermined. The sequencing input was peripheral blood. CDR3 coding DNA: TGTGCCAGCAGTATCACTGGGGCCAACGTCCTGACTTTC. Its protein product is CASSITGANVLTF.